This TCR beta chain was retrieved from a study of T cells in Graves' hyperthyroidism and ophthalmopathy. Individuals with ophthalmopathy presented a Clinical Activity Score of at least 3, a NOSPECS grade of at least 4 and a duration under 3 months. On the basis of clinical symptoms, serum thyroxine and TRAb, thyroid ultrasound and orbital computed tomography, diagnoses were made. TCR beta CDR3 sequences were amplified from RNA transcripts. Carried out on the TCR CDR3, a first-round RT-PCR used the HTBI primer set. TCRdb fed the multiplex PCR reads into MiXCR, producing one record per CDR3 protein. The sample holds about 480,000 distinct CDR3 sequences, around 22% seen once. Overall study findings and caveats: In validation, the model predicted ophthalmopathy. These predictions came a median about 6.8 months before onset. Using 13 V-J features, a model discriminated ophthalmopathy from stable hyperthyroidism.

There are many counts of this clonotype. Its specificity is not known. A much larger clone differs by one base, so this may be a read error. The CDR3 is made up of 15 amino acids. The germline gives CDR1 LNHDA, CDR2 SQIVND (reference sequence). The chain uses TRBV19 and TRBJ1-2, with D tentatively TRBD1 (5 bases). The receptor was isolated from a woman aged 30 to 39 with Graves' ophthalmopathy. The source material was blood. The CDR3, as DNA: TGTGCCAGTAGTATAGGACACAGGACGACCTATGGCCACACCTTC. Protein product: CASSIGHRTTYGHTF.